The present TCR beta chain was sequenced within a study of response to subunit inactivated influenza vaccine (dated by TCRdb to the late 2010s). About the investigation overall: Deep quantitative T cell receptor repertoire profiling was used in the study to track responses to a trivalent subunit inactivated influenza vaccine.

General findings and caveats noted by the study authors: The authors suggested that each seasonal influenza vaccination may recruit only a limited number of new T cells.

Libraries were built with RT-PCR. TCRdb lists the instrument as Illumina HiSeq 2500. The public reads were quality trimmed at Q25 with fastp and then assembled into clones with MiXCR by TCRdb, keeping productive beta chains. Identical CDR3 proteins give one entry, which carries the most common genes and DNA. For this sample there are roughly 700,000 distinct CDR3 sequences; about 15% appear just once. The ten most abundant clones make up approximately 7% of the sample. This clonotype was seen many times. What antigen it recognizes has not been identified. Base qualities are not provided; no much larger clone lies one nucleotide away. The CDR3 sequence holds 15 residues, the cysteine and phenylalanine included. Only the CDR3 part of the read is kept: 45 bases, read in frame from the first base. According to the germline V gene, CDR1 reads SQVTM and CDR2 reads ANQGSEA. At the junction V is shortened by 5 bases and J by 1 base; bases outside the gene matches: 7.

Sequenced material: PBMCs from blood, taken around 15 days before vaccination. The chain joins TRBV29-1 to TRBJ2-1; 8 central bases correspond to TRBD2. This TCR was recovered from a man aged 45 to 65 who received an inactivated influenza vaccine. Donor details come from another sample of the same person, matched by shared clones. In nucleotide form, the sequence is TGCAGCGTTTTAGGACTAGCACTTTCCTACAATGAGCAGTTCTTC. The resulting protein is CSVLGLALSYNEQFF.